The 25 T cell receptor beta chains presented below share a single source sample, sequenced in a study of cytomegalovirus exposure and HLA in healthy donors. Sequencing used immunoSEQ multiplex PCR; TCRdb keeps in-frame clones, though not all of them. The sample yields roughly 230,000 clones, about 92% seen once. Sequenced input: PBMCs. The receptors derive from a woman aged 25 to 39 in good health and CMV-seronegative.

This chain uses TRBV13 with TRBJ2-7; 7 bases are shared with TRBD1. Per the germline V gene, CDR1 is PRHDT and CDR2 is FYEKMQ (reference sequence). The V segment lost 5 bases and the J segment 2 bases; nucleotides outside the gene matches: 9. The CDR3 has 15 amino acids. The CDR3 spells CASSHAGDSPYEQYF. Written as DNA, the CDR3 is TGTGCCAGCAGCCATGCAGGGGACAGTCCCTACGAGCAGTACTTC.

The chain carries TRBV6-5 and TRBJ2-5; 7 bases line up with TRBD1. Trimming removed 2 bases from V and 0 bases from J; junction bases left unmatched: 6. Germline CDR1 reads MNHEY; CDR2 reads SVGAGI. The CDR3 loop spans 16 amino acids. DNA for the CDR3: TGTGCCAGCAGTTACGCGAGTGACAGGGACCAAGAGACCCAGTACTTC. It translates to CASSYASDRDQETQYF.

The V gene is TRBV10-2, the J gene TRBJ2-5; TRBD2 matches 7 bases. Germline CDR1 reads WSHSY; CDR2 reads SAAADI. J gave up 2 bases and V 7 bases, and 4 bases lay outside the gene matches. This CDR3 is built from 13 residues. CDR3: CASKASGQETQYF. CDR3 in DNA: TGCGCCAGCAAGGCTAGCGGACAAGAGACCCAGTACTTC.

V is TRBV10-3 and J is TRBJ2-2; D might be TRBD1 or TRBD2, each matching 5 bases. Germline lookup yields CDR1 ENHRY and CDR2 SYGVKD. The CDR3 is 14 residues long. V lost 7 bases to trimming and J lost 4 bases, with 13 bases between them. CDR3 amino acids: CAINPGLSTGELFF. In DNA, the CDR3 is TGTGCCATCAATCCGGGGCTGAGCACCGGGGAGCTGTTTTTT.

This clone has only one observation. The chain is built from TRBV7-9 and TRBJ2-7; D unresolved. Germline loops: CDR1 SEHNR, CDR2 FQNEAQ (reference sequence). The CDR3 runs 15 residues. Between the trimmed V and J ends, which lost 0 bases and 2 bases, there was a span of 11 bases. Here the CDR3 DNA reads TGTGCCAGCAGCTTAGCGGGCAGCGCAGCCTACGAGCAGTACTTC. Its translation: CASSLAGSAAYEQYF.

This chain's CDR3 is CASSLRVGVLTGPSTDTQYF. The CDR3, as DNA: TGCGCCAGCAGCTTGAGGGTAGGTGTACTAACCGGGCCTAGCACAGATACGCAGTATTTT. The chain uses TRBV5-1 and TRBJ2-3; D is unclear. CDR3 length: 20 amino acids. The V and J ends lost 1 base and 0 bases respectively, with 24 bases between them. Germline V lookup: CDR1 SGHRS, CDR2 YFSETQ.

In the case of this clone: Other nucleotide sequences in the sample specify the same CDR3. This chain uses TRBV5-6 with TRBJ2-3; D uncertain. V lost 0 bases and J 6 bases, leaving 2 bases between the germline ends. Germline values: CDR1 SGHDT, CDR2 YYEEEE. This CDR3 comprises 11 residues. The CDR3 protein is CASSLADTQYF. CDR3 nucleotides: TGTGCCAGCAGCTTGGCTGATACGCAGTATTTT.

J is TRBJ1-1 and V is TRBV13; a possible D gene is TRBD1 (5 bases). The CDR3 runs to 14 residues. Germline lookup yields CDR1 PRHDT and CDR2 FYEKMQ (reference sequence). The V end was cut by 2 bases, the J end by 5 bases, with 12 bases between. CDR3 bases: TGTGCCAGCAGCTTAACCGGAGGGGTTACTGAAGCTTTCTTT. Protein product: CASSLTGGVTEAFF.

With regard to this clone: Other DNA sequences within the sample encode an identical CDR3. The V gene is TRBV4-3, the J gene TRBJ2-7; 9 bases are a match to TRBD1. J was trimmed by 3 bases and V by 3 bases; bases with no gene match: 3. The CDR3 has 14 amino acids. CDR1 and CDR2 from the germline V gene are LGHNA and YSLEER. CDR3 nucleotides: TGCGCCAGCAGCCATGGGACAGGGAGCTACGAGCAGTACTTC. It codes for CASSHGTGSYEQYF.

A single count supports this clone. J is TRBJ2-1 and V is TRBV14, with no clear D. V was clipped by 1 base and J by 3 bases, with 13 bases between them. CDR1 and CDR2 (germline): SGHDN, FVKESK. The CDR3 covers 16 residues. In nucleotides, the CDR3 is TGTGCCAGCAGCCAAGGTTTAGGGATTCTCTACAATGAGCAGTTCTTC. Translating gives CASSQGLGILYNEQFF.

V and J are TRBV29-1 and TRBJ1-4, with D possibly TRBD1 on 5 matching bases. Trimming took 4 bases from V and 0 from J, leaving 9 bases between them. This CDR3 is built from 14 residues. The germline gives CDR1 SQVTM, CDR2 ANQGSEA. In DNA, the CDR3 is TGCAGCGTTGGCACAGGTGCAACTAATGAAAAACTGTTTTTT. It is translated as CSVGTGATNEKLFF.

The chain couples TRBV28 to TRBJ2-1; weak D call: TRBD1 (7 bases). Trimming shortened V by 5 bases and J by 7 bases, and 18 bases separated the two germline ends. CDR1 and CDR2 from the germline V gene are MDHEN and SYDVKM. This CDR3 has 15 amino acids. CDR3 sequence reads: CASSPDREDSNEQFF. For the CDR3, the DNA is TGTGCCAGCAGTCCAGACAGGGAGGATTCAAATGAGCAGTTCTTC.

This rearrangement joins TRBV28 to TRBJ2-7; 14 nucleotides match TRBD2. With V trimmed by 8 bases and J by 3 bases, 15 bases remained unmatched. The CDR3 contains 18 residues. The germline V gene encodes CDR1 MDHEN and CDR2 SYDVKM. The CDR3: CASLPGPMTSGRVYEQYF. In DNA form, the CDR3 reads TGTGCCAGCCTCCCAGGCCCCATGACTAGCGGGAGGGTCTACGAGCAGTACTTC.

The chain carries TRBV6-1 and TRBJ2-1; 10 nucleotides agree with TRBD2. Germline lookup yields CDR1 MNHNS and CDR2 SASEGT. With 6 bases clipped from V and 2 bases from J, the junction kept 4 bases outside the gene matches. The CDR3 loop spans 15 amino acids. The chain's CDR3 is CASRDGLAAYNEQFF. The CDR3 DNA sequence: TGTGCCAGCAGAGATGGACTAGCGGCCTACAATGAGCAGTTCTTC.

The CDR3 sequence is CASTPGRAGGDEQYF. The DNA of the CDR3 is TGTGCCAGCACCCCCGGTCGGGCGGGAGGTGACGAGCAGTACTTC. The rearrangement links TRBV7-8 to TRBJ2-7; 8 bases agree with TRBD2. CDR1 SGHVS and CDR2 FQNEAQ come from the germline V gene. This CDR3 spans 15 amino acids. The junction had 13 bases not matched to a gene; V was cut back by 7 bases and J by 5 bases.

The chain is built from TRBV29-1 and TRBJ1-1; 8 bases are a match to TRBD1. V shed 4 bases and J 1 base; nucleotides not matched to a gene: 2. Germline CDR1 and CDR2: SQVTM and ANQGSEA. The CDR3 length is 13 residues. The CDR3, as DNA: TGCAGCGTTGGAGGGACAGGGAACACTGAAGCTTTCTTT. This encodes CSVGGTGNTEAFF.

J is TRBJ2-7 and V is TRBV18, with D possibly TRBD2 on 5 matching bases. V dropped 6 bases and J dropped 7 bases, with 22 bases sitting between them. CDR1 is KGHSH, CDR2 LQKENI, per germline. The CDR3 runs 15 residues. CDR3 nucleotides: TGTGCCAGCTCTTCCCCGACTACCCGGAGTGGGGAGCAGTACTTC. It is translated as CASSSPTTRSGEQYF.

CDR3 nucleotides: TGCGCCAGCAGTAGGGCTCAGTACACCGGGGAGCTGTTTTTT. This sequence encodes CASSRAQYTGELFF. This chain connects TRBV4-3 to TRBJ2-2; D is ambiguous. The germline CDR1 and CDR2 sequences are LGHNA and YSLEER. CDR3 size: 14 residues. The V end was cut by 6 bases, the J end by 3 bases, with 11 bases between.

The CDR3 is CASSSDRVAKNIQYF. The CDR3 DNA is TGTGCCAGCAGCTCAGACAGGGTTGCCAAAAACATTCAGTACTTC. V gene TRBV7-9 combines with J gene TRBJ2-4, with 7 bases aligning to TRBD1. This CDR3 has 15 residues. From germline, CDR1 is SEHNR and CDR2 FQNEAQ (reference sequence). V shed 4 bases and J 1 base; nucleotides not matched to a gene: 4.

The V call is TRBV18, the J call TRBJ1-4; 8 bases map to TRBD1. Germline lookup yields CDR1 KGHSH and CDR2 LQKENI. V was clipped by 6 bases and J by 8 bases; unmatched bases: 8. This CDR3 is built from 14 residues. The CDR3 here is CASSLFGQGEKLFF. CDR3 nucleotides: TGTGCCAGCTCCCTCTTCGGACAGGGCGAAAAACTGTTTTTT.

V gene TRBV7-9 combines with J gene TRBJ1-2, with D tentatively TRBD1 (5 bases). Germline V CDR1 and CDR2: SEHNR, FQNEAQ (reference sequence). V lost 5 bases, J lost 4 bases, and 11 bases lay in between. The CDR3 has 13 residues. The CDR3 bases are TGTGCCAGCAGCCACCGGGACTCCTATGGCTACACCTTC. Amino acids: CASSHRDSYGYTF.

This clone was seen more than once but under ten times. The chain employs TRBV5-6 and TRBJ1-5; D gene unclear. This CDR3 is 13 amino acids long. The germline gives CDR1 SGHDT, CDR2 YYEEEE. The ends were cut back, 2 bases at V and 6 bases at J, with 9 bases in the middle. Here the CDR3 DNA reads TGTGCCAGCAGCTTAGGATCGGCTCAGCCCCAGCATTTT. It encodes CASSLGSAQPQHF.

The chain carries TRBV7-9 and TRBJ2-7; D not certain. The CDR3 spans 13 residues. The V end lost 1 base, the J end lost 12 bases, and 16 bases lay between the germline ends. Looked up from germline, CDR1 is SEHNR and CDR2 is FQNEAQ (reference sequence). The CDR3 spells CASSLDFMEISYF. The CDR3 coding sequence is TGTGCCAGCAGCTTAGATTTTATGGAGATTTCGTACTTC.

The chain employs TRBV9 and TRBJ2-7; 7 bases align to TRBD2. Germline CDR1 reads SGDLS; CDR2 reads YYNGEE. Unmatched junction bases numbered 5, after V lost 2 bases and J lost 0 bases. The CDR3 is 15 residues long. CDR3 residues: CASSVDSGFSYEQYF. The CDR3 coding sequence is TGTGCCAGCAGCGTGGATAGCGGGTTCTCCTACGAGCAGTACTTC.

This clone was found a few times. This chain joins TRBV7-9 and TRBJ2-7; 12 bases line up with TRBD1. The CDR3 covers 15 residues. V was clipped by 1 base and J by 8 bases; unmatched bases: 6. Germline-derived CDR1 and CDR2 are SEHNR and FQNEAQ (reference sequence). This chain's CDR3 is CASSLDRDRGRKQYF. The CDR3 bases are TGTGCCAGCAGCTTAGATCGGGACAGGGGGCGTAAGCAGTACTTC.